Listed below are T cell receptor beta chains from one sample, sequenced in a study of blood T cell repertoires in COVID-19. Assay: immunoSEQ multiplex PCR; the TCRdb copy retains only in-frame clones and omits some. The sample has approximately 190,000 clones; almost 85% are singletons. The source material was peripheral blood. The source is a human donor with acute or convalescent COVID-19. The donor label of this sample is uncertain. Both conserved end residues are part of each CDR3. The D gene is left open where the match is weak. Where a row states a size, it is once, few, many or the class of an expanded clone; other rows omit it.

clone size	V gene	J gene	D gene	CDR3 protein	CDR3 DNA
NA	TRBV5-1	TRBJ2-1	NA	CASSFSGTGRANEQFF	TGCGCCAGCAGCTTTAGCGGGACAGGGAGGGCCAATGAGCAGTTCTTC
NA	TRBV27	TRBJ2-3	TRBD2	CASRRLAATDTQYF	TGTGCCAGCAGGCGACTAGCGGCGACAGATACGCAGTATTTT
NA	TRBV9	TRBJ1-1	NA	CASSPQGTNTEAFF	TGTGCCAGCAGCCCTCAGGGGACGAACACTGAAGCTTTCTTT
NA	TRBV28	TRBJ2-7	NA	CASSLVEYEQYF	TGTGCCAGCAGTTTGGTAGAGTACGAGCAGTACTTC
NA	TRBV30	TRBJ2-7	NA	CAWRGQGSHEQYF	TGTGCCTGGAGGGGCCAGGGGAGTCACGAGCAGTACTTC
NA	TRBV23-1	TRBJ1-3	NA	CASRTGIQEHF	TGCGCCAGCAGGACGGGGATCCAGGAACATTTT
NA	TRBV2	TRBJ1-5	TRBD1	CASSGWGQGMRSNQPQHF	TGTGCCAGCAGTGGTTGGGGACAGGGCATGAGGAGCAATCAGCCCCAGCATTTT
NA	TRBV19	TRBJ2-1	TRBD2	CASSPRLAGGGNEQFF	TGTGCCAGTAGTCCCCGACTAGCGGGAGGGGGTAATGAGCAGTTCTTC
NA	TRBV2	TRBJ2-1	TRBD1	CASSTGGDEQFF	TGTGCCAGCAGTACAGGGGGAGATGAGCAGTTCTTC
NA	TRBV9	TRBJ1-4	NA	CASSVGLAGEKLFF	TGTGCCAGCAGCGTCGGTTTGGCGGGGGAAAAACTGTTTTTT
NA	TRBV4-1	TRBJ1-6	NA	CASSLSGDPYNSPLHF	TGCGCCAGCAGCCTATCAGGGGACCCCTATAATTCACCCCTCCACTTT
NA	TRBV6-6	TRBJ2-7	NA	CASSSTGSDPSYEQYF	TGTGCCAGCAGCTCCACAGGGTCCGACCCCTCCTACGAGCAGTACTTC
NA	TRBV24-1	TRBJ2-1	NA	CATSILQRAVYNEQFF	TGTGCCACCAGTATATTGCAGCGGGCAGTTTACAATGAGCAGTTCTTC
NA	TRBV18	TRBJ2-5	TRBD1	CASSARTGAGGETQYF	TGTGCCAGCTCAGCCCGGACAGGGGCCGGTGGGGAGACCCAGTACTTC
NA	TRBV20-1	TRBJ2-5	NA	CSASPTYQETQYF	TGCAGTGCTAGTCCGACTTATCAAGAGACCCAGTACTTC
once	TRBV5-6	TRBJ2-3	NA	CASSRPGAGATDTQYF	TGTGCCAGCAGCCGTCCGGGGGCGGGAGCGACAGATACGCAGTATTTT
NA	TRBV27	TRBJ1-1	TRBD1	CASIIRTGASTEAFF	TGTGCCAGCATTATTCGGACAGGGGCCTCCACTGAAGCTTTCTTT
once	TRBV27	TRBJ2-7	TRBD2	CASSLLAGRHKDEQYF	TGTGCCAGCAGTTTACTAGCGGGAAGGCATAAGGACGAGCAGTACTTC